This is a list of T cell receptor beta chains from one sample in a study of T cell changes during pregnancy in multiple sclerosis. Profiled with immunoSEQ multiplex PCR; TCRdb holds only in-frame clones, not every one. The profile shows more than 65,000 clones, approximately 94% of them singletons. Here the sequenced sample was CD4+ T cells from peripheral blood mononuclear cells, taken before pregnancy. All receptors derive from a female donor with multiple sclerosis, enrolled in a pregnancy study. CDR3s include the opening cysteine and the closing phenylalanine or tryptophan. A D gene is named only where the DNA matches it firmly. Size values are once, few and many counts, or a class for expanded clones, and some rows have none.

j_call: TRBJ2-2; d_call: TRBD2; v_call: TRBV9; clone_size: once; cdr3_nt: TGTGCCAGCACCGGGAGGGGGGACGCGAACACCGGGGAGCTGTTTTTT; cdr3_aa: CASTGRGDANTGELFF
j_call: TRBJ2-6; d_call: .; v_call: TRBV15; clone_size: .; cdr3_nt: TGTGCCACCAGCAGAGATCGAAGGCTAGGCTCCAGCTCTGGGGCCAACGTCCTGACTTTC; cdr3_aa: CATSRDRRLGSSSGANVLTF
j_call: TRBJ2-2; d_call: .; v_call: TRBV28; clone_size: .; cdr3_nt: TGTGCCAGCAGTGGACTAGGGGGGGGCTCGACCGGGGAGCTGTTTTTT; cdr3_aa: CASSGLGGGSTGELFF
j_call: TRBJ2-7; d_call: .; v_call: TRBV27; clone_size: .; cdr3_nt: TGTGCCAGCAGTTTATCGGGGACAAGGAGCTCCTACGAGCAGTACTTC; cdr3_aa: CASSLSGTRSSYEQYF
j_call: TRBJ2-7; d_call: .; v_call: TRBV11-2; clone_size: .; cdr3_nt: TGTGCCAGCAGCCCCCGTAGACTAGGCGAGCAGTACTTC; cdr3_aa: CASSPRRLGEQYF
j_call: TRBJ1-2; d_call: .; v_call: TRBV25-1; clone_size: once; cdr3_nt: TGTGCCAGCAGTGACCCGGGACAAGGCTACACCTTC; cdr3_aa: CASSDPGQGYTF
j_call: TRBJ1-3; d_call: TRBD1; v_call: TRBV7-2; clone_size: .; cdr3_nt: TGTGCCAGCAGCGCGGGACAGGGGAACACCATATATTTT; cdr3_aa: CASSAGQGNTIYF
j_call: TRBJ2-5; d_call: .; v_call: TRBV6-5; clone_size: .; cdr3_nt: TGTGCCAGCACCCCCCCGGGGGTCGAGGAGACCCAGTACTTC; cdr3_aa: CASTPPGVEETQYF
j_call: TRBJ1-6; d_call: TRBD1; v_call: TRBV6-6; clone_size: once; cdr3_nt: TGTGCCAGCAGGGGACAGGGTCCCTCGCTTGCACCCCTCCACTTT; cdr3_aa: CASRGQGPSLAPLHF
j_call: TRBJ2-2; d_call: .; v_call: TRBV9; clone_size: .; cdr3_nt: TGTGCCAGCAGCGTAGAGGGGGGGGACACCGGGGAGCTGTTTTTT; cdr3_aa: CASSVEGGDTGELFF
j_call: TRBJ2-2; d_call: .; v_call: TRBV19; clone_size: .; cdr3_nt: TGTGCCAGTAGTACCCAGGGCGTGCTGTTTTTT; cdr3_aa: CASSTQGVLFF
j_call: TRBJ2-1; d_call: .; v_call: TRBV14; clone_size: .; cdr3_nt: TGTGCCAGCAGCTTTCGCGGGTCCGAGCAGTTCTTC; cdr3_aa: CASSFRGSEQFF
j_call: TRBJ2-5; d_call: .; v_call: TRBV18; clone_size: .; cdr3_nt: TGTGCCAGCTCACAACAGGGCCGAGAGACCCAGTACTTC; cdr3_aa: CASSQQGRETQYF
j_call: TRBJ1-1; d_call: .; v_call: TRBV5-1; clone_size: .; cdr3_nt: TGCGCCAGCAGCTTGCACGGACAGTACACTGAAGCTTTCTTT; cdr3_aa: CASSLHGQYTEAFF
j_call: TRBJ1-2; d_call: .; v_call: TRBV28; clone_size: .; cdr3_nt: TGTGCCAGCAGTTCCCTCACAGGAAACTATGGCTACACCTTC; cdr3_aa: CASSSLTGNYGYTF
j_call: TRBJ1-1; d_call: TRBD1; v_call: TRBV4-1; clone_size: .; cdr3_nt: TGCGCCAGCAGCCCGCCCCCACAGGGGGTGAACACTGAAGCTTTCTTT; cdr3_aa: CASSPPPQGVNTEAFF
j_call: TRBJ2-7; d_call: .; v_call: TRBV28; clone_size: .; cdr3_nt: TGTGCCAGCAGTCACTCATGGCAGAGGCTCTACGAGCAGTACTTC; cdr3_aa: CASSHSWQRLYEQYF
j_call: TRBJ2-7; d_call: TRBD1; v_call: TRBV19; clone_size: .; cdr3_nt: TGTGCCAGTAGTATCCGGGACAGTACCTACGAGCAGTACTTC; cdr3_aa: CASSIRDSTYEQYF
j_call: TRBJ1-1; d_call: .; v_call: TRBV2; clone_size: once; cdr3_nt: TGTGCCAGCAGTGCACAGTGGAACACTGAAGCTTTCTTT; cdr3_aa: CASSAQWNTEAFF
j_call: TRBJ2-7; d_call: .; v_call: TRBV2; clone_size: .; cdr3_nt: TGTGCCAGCAGTGACCCAGGGGTCTCCTACGAGCAGTACTTC; cdr3_aa: CASSDPGVSYEQYF
j_call: TRBJ1-2; d_call: .; v_call: TRBV5-6; clone_size: .; cdr3_nt: TGTGCCAGCAGCTTGCTAACTCTCGCAGACAGGCATAACTATGGCTACACCTTC; cdr3_aa: CASSLLTLADRHNYGYTF
j_call: TRBJ1-4; d_call: .; v_call: TRBV28; clone_size: .; cdr3_nt: TGTGCCAGCAGTTTATGGGGTGTGGAGGGGGAAAAACTGTTTTTT; cdr3_aa: CASSLWGVEGEKLFF
j_call: TRBJ1-1; d_call: .; v_call: TRBV6-5; clone_size: .; cdr3_nt: TGTGCCAGCAAGCGTGCGAACACTGAAGCTTTCTTT; cdr3_aa: CASKRANTEAFF
j_call: TRBJ1-5; d_call: .; v_call: TRBV6-6; clone_size: .; cdr3_nt: TGTGCCAGCACCCGGGGGGGGTTGAGCAGTCAGCCCCAGCATTTT; cdr3_aa: CASTRGGLSSQPQHF
j_call: TRBJ2-7; d_call: TRBD1; v_call: TRBV6-1; clone_size: .; cdr3_nt: TGTGCCAGCACTCCTCGGACAGGTGGAGGCGAGCAGTACTTC; cdr3_aa: CASTPRTGGGEQYF
j_call: TRBJ1-4; d_call: .; v_call: TRBV5-1; clone_size: .; cdr3_nt: TGCGCCAGCAGCTTGACCAACCAGGGTGGTGAAAAACTGTTTTTT; cdr3_aa: CASSLTNQGGEKLFF